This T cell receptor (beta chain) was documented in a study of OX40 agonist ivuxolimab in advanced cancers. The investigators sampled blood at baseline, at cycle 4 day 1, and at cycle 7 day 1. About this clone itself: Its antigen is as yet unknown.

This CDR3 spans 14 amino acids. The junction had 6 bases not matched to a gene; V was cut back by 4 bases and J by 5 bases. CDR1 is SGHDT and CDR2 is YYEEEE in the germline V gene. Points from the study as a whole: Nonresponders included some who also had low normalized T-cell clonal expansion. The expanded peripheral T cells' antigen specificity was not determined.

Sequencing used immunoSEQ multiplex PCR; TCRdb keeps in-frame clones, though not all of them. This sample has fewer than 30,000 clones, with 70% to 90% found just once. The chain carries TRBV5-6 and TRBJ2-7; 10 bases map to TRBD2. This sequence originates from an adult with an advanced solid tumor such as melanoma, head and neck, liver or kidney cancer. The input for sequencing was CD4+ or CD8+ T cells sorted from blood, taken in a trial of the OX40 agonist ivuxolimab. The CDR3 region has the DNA TGTGCCAGCAGCGCCGGGACTAGCGTCGACGAGCAGTACTTC. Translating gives CASSAGTSVDEQYF.